This T cell receptor (beta chain) is drawn from a study of shared clonotypes between healthy human individuals. Study context: Per donor, CD8 memory used one plate, CD8 naive used two, CD4 memory used three and CD4 naive used three. Study outcomes and limitations: Generation probabilities of non-shared clonotypes were lower (relative to those shared by all four donors). Naive subsets typically showed greater estimated richness than memory subsets.

About this clone itself: What it binds is not known.

Libraries were prepared by immunoSEQ multiplex PCR; TCRdb keeps only in-frame clonotypes and omits some of them. The sample lists a few million clones, approximately 94% occurring once. Trimming shortened V by 4 bases and J by 16 bases, and 23 bases separated the two germline ends. The CDR3 is 14 amino acids. CDR1 is ENHRY and CDR2 is SYGVKD in the germline V gene. CD4+ cells were split into CD45RA+ naive and CD45RA-negative memory subsets. Input material: naive CD4+ T cells sorted from blood. Subset reported: CD45RA+ positively selected. The V gene is TRBV10-3, the J gene TRBJ1-3, with TRBD1 as a possible D gene (5 bases). The sequence derives from a man younger than 35 in good health. CDR3 nucleotides: TGTGCCATCAGTGTGTCCAGGGAGTTGTCCCGGATCTATTTT. Translation: CAISVSRELSRIYF.